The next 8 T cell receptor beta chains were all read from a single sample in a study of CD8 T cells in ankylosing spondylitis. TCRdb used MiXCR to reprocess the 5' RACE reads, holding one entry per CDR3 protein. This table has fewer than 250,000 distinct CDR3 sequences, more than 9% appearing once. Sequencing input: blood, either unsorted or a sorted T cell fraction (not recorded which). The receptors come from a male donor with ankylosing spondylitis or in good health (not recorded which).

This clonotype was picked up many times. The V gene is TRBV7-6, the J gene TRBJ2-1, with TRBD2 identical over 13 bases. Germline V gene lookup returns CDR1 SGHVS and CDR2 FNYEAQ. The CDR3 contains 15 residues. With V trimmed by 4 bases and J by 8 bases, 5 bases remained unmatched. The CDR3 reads CASSSGTSGNYEQFF. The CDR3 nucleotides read TGTGCCAGCAGCTCCGGGACTAGCGGGAACTATGAGCAGTTCTTC.

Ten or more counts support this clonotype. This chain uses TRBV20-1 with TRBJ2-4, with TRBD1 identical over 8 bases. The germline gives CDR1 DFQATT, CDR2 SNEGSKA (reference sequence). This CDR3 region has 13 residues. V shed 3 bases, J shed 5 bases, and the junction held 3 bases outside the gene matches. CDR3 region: CSARDRVENIQYF. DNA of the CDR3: TGCAGTGCTAGGGACAGGGTGGAAAACATTCAGTACTTC.

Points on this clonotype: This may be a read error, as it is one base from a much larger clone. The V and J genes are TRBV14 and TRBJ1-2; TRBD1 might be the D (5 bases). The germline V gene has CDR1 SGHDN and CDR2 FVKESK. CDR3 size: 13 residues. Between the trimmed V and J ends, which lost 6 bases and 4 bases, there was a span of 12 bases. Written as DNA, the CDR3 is TGTGCCAGCAGTAAGAGACAGCTCTATGGCTACACCTTC. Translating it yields CASSKRQLYGYTF.

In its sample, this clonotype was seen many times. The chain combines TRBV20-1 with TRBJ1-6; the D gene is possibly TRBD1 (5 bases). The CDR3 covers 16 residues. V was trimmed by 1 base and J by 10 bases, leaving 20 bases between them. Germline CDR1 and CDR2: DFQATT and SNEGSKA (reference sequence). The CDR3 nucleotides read TGCAGTGCTAGAGCCGGGGACGCGGGAGGAAGGTCACCCCTCCACTTT. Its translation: CSARAGDAGGRSPLHF.

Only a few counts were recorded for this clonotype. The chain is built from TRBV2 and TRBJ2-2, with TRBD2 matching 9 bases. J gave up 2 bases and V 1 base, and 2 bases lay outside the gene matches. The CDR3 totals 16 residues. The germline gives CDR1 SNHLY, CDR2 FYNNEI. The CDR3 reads CASSEVLAGNTGELFF. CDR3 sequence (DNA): TGTGCCAGCAGTGAAGTTCTAGCGGGAAACACCGGGGAGCTGTTTTTT.

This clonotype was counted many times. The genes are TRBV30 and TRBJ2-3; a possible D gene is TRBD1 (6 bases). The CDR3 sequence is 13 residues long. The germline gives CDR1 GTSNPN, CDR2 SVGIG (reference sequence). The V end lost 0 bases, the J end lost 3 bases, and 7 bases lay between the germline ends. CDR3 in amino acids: CAWSVRGTDTQYF. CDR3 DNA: TGTGCCTGGAGTGTTAGGGGGACAGATACGCAGTATTTT.

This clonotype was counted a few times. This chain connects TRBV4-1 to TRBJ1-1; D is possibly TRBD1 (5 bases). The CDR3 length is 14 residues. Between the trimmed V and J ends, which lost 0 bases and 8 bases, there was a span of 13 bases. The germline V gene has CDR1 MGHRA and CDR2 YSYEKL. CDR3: CASSQDPRASEAFF. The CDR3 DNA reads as TGCGCCAGCAGCCAAGACCCCAGGGCCTCAGAAGCTTTCTTT.

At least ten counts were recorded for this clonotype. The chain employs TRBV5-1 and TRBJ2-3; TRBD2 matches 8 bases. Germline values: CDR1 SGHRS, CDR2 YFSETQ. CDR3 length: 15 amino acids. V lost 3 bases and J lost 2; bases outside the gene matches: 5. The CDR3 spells CASSSSGFDTDTQYF. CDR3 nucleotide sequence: TGCGCCAGCAGCTCTAGCGGGTTTGACACAGATACGCAGTATTTT.